This T cell receptor beta chain derives from a study of shared clonotypes between healthy human individuals. Original methodology: ImmunoSEQ yielded junction-only sequences lacking quality scores, so filtering differed. Sequencing was performed with immunoSEQ multiplex PCR; in TCRdb, only in-frame clones are kept and a portion is missing. The D gene and trimming were derived from the DNA, and the V and J assignments and clone size from that table. This sample yields some 470,000 clones, of which roughly four fifths are seen a single time; over 10% belongs to the top ten. Whole-study results and caveats: Sharing of clonotypes among donors was expected to vary with sequencing depth. Specimens sampled were limited to blood, with tissue repertoires likely differing.

Comments on this clone: The antigen is unknown.

The CDR3 length is 13 residues. Per germline, CDR1 MNHEY and CDR2 SMNVEV (reference sequence). Between the trimmed V and J ends, which lost 1 base and 5 bases, there was a span of 8 bases. The clonotype originates from a woman aged 40 to 55 in good health. Some clones in this sample may be carry-over from other donors' samples. Sequenced sample: PBMCs. The chain combines TRBV27 with TRBJ1-1; D is ambiguous. CDR3 amino acids: CASSLWGSTEAFF. Here the CDR3 DNA reads TGTGCCAGCAGTTTATGGGGTAGTACTGAAGCTTTCTTT.